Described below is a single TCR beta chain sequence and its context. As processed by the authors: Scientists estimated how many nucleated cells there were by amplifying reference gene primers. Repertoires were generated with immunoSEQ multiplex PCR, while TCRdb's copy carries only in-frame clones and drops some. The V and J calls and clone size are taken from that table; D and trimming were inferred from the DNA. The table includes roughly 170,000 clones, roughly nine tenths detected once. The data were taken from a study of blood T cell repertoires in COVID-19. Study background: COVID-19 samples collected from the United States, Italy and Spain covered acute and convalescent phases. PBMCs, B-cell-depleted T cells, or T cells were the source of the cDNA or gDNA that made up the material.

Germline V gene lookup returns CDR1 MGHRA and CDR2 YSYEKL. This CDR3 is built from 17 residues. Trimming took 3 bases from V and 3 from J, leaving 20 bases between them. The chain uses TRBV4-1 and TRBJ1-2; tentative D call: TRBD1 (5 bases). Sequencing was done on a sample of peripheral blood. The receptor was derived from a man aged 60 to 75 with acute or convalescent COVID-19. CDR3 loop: CASSHHTLGANHYGYTF. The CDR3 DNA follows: TGCGCCAGCAGCCACCATACCTTAGGGGCTAACCACTATGGCTACACCTTC.